The 25 T cell receptor beta chains presented below share a single source sample, sequenced in a study of tissue T cells after allogeneic stem cell transplantation. The assay was immunoSEQ multiplex PCR, and TCRdb's table has in-frame clones only and misses some. The sample includes about 8,200 clones, under 55% of them seen just once. As for time point: mouse harvest day 7 after allogeneic transplant. Mouse grafts combined 10^7 T-cell-depleted bone marrow cells with 10^6 splenic CD5+ T cells. The sequencing sample was made of gut tissue. The receptors shown here come from a female BALB/c mouse given C57BL/6 T cells with graft-versus-host disease after an allogeneic hematopoietic cell transplant.

In the case of this clone: Gene names refer to mouse genes. The read ends 1 residue early relative to the CDR3; the germline J gene fills the gap. The chain joins TRBV13-2 to TRBJ2-7, with 7 positions matching TRBD1. V trimming: 3 bases; J trimming: 4 bases; junction bases outside the gene matches: 4. The CDR3 runs 13 residues. In germline, CDR1 is NNHNN, CDR2 SYGAGS (reference sequence). CDR3 DNA, as far as it was read: TGTGCCAGCGGTGGGAAGACAGGGTATGAACAGTAC. Encoded protein: CASGGKTGYEQY. The complete CDR3 reads CASGGKTGYEQYF.

With regard to this clone: The genes are named according to mouse. Read data end 1 residue before the CDR3 end; the end is taken from the germline J gene. The sample holds other DNA sequences that translate to the same CDR3. This chain connects TRBV26 to TRBJ1-2; D gene uncertain. Trimming left V 2 bases short and J 0 bases short, with 4 bases between. CDR1 is KGHPV and CDR2 is FQNQEV in the germline V gene (reference sequence). This CDR3 is 13 amino acids long. The CDR3 is CASSLTANSDYTF. CDR3 bases read: TGTGCCAGCAGTCTGACAGCAAACTCCGACTACACC.

A word on this clone: These gene names are mouse names. The read terminates 1 residue before the CDR3 end, so the remaining end is supplied by the germline J gene. This chain links TRBV16 with TRBJ2-3; TRBD1 is a possible D gene (5 bases). Per the germline V gene, CDR1 is SGHSA and CDR2 is FRNQAP. V lost 3 bases to trimming and J lost 3 bases, with 10 bases between them. The length of the CDR3 is 14 residues. This CDR3 reads CASSLQGWAETLYF. Partial CDR3 DNA: TGTGCAAGCAGCTTGCAGGGTTGGGCAGAAACGCTGTAT.

Concerning this clone itself: Germline and genes: mouse. The read ends 1 residue before the CDR3 terminus; that terminus is restored from the germline J gene. The sample has other DNA sequences that encode this CDR3 too. This sequence joins TRBV3 and TRBJ1-3; D might be TRBD1 (5 bases). This CDR3 is 13 amino acids long. Germline CDR1 is SNHLY and CDR2 is FYNGKV (reference sequence). Deletions cut 5 bases from V and 2 bases from J, with 7 bases between. CDR3 region: CASSGGAGNTLYF. The part of the CDR3 DNA that was read is TGTGCCAGCAGCGGGGGGGCTGGAAATACGCTCTAT.

This clone is large (0.1 to 1%) in the sample. Gene labels here are mouse ones. Sequencing ends 1 residue short of the CDR3 end; the germline J gene provides the rest. This chain joins TRBV13-1 and TRBJ2-7, with D unresolved. The CDR3 spans 12 residues. Trimming removed 0 bases at V and 3 bases at J, with 4 bases between. In germline, CDR1 is NSHNY, CDR2 SYGAGN. The CDR3 bases that were read are TGTGCCAGCAGTGATGCAGTCTATGAACAGTAC. It specifies CASSDAVYEQY. From start to end, the CDR3 is CASSDAVYEQYF.

This clone has more than one count but fewer than ten. The gene symbols are mouse symbols. The read ends 1 residue before the CDR3 terminus; that terminus is restored from the germline J gene. This chain connects TRBV19 to TRBJ2-7, with 10 bases identical to TRBD2. This CDR3 comprises 15 residues. Unmatched junction bases numbered 9, after V lost 4 bases and J lost 5 bases. Germline V gives CDR1 FNHDT, CDR2 SITEND (reference sequence). The CDR3 here is CASSPRADWGDEQYF. Partial CDR3 DNA: TGTGCCAGCAGTCCCAGGGCTGACTGGGGGGATGAACAGTAC.

In this sample, this clone is medium-sized. Gene names follow the mouse nomenclature. Incomplete CDR3 DNA: TGTGCCAGCAGTCCTGATAACTATGCTGAGCAGTTC. Translating it yields CASSPDNYAEQF. The full-length CDR3 reads as CASSPDNYAEQFF. The gene calls are TRBV26 and TRBJ2-1; D call uncertain. The read gets to within 1 residue of the CDR3 end, and the germline J gene fills in the rest. Germline V gene data show CDR1 as KGHPV and CDR2 as FQNQEV (reference sequence). Deletions cut 4 bases from V and 0 bases from J, with 4 bases between. This CDR3 contains 13 residues.

With regard to this clone: Mouse gene names and germline throughout. The read is 1 residue too short to cover the CDR3 end, so that end is filled in from the germline J gene. The rearrangement uses TRBV26 and TRBJ2-2; 7 bases match TRBD2. CDR1 KGHPV and CDR2 FQNQEV come from the germline V gene (reference sequence). The V and J ends lost 6 bases and 0 bases, in that order; junction bases with no gene match: 4. The CDR3 is made up of 15 amino acids. The CDR3 loop reads CASRTGFANTGQLYF. CDR3 DNA (partial): TGTGCCAGCAGGACTGGGTTTGCAAACACCGGGCAGCTCTAC. Combining the CDR3 with reference TRBV26 and TRBJ2-2 gives the whole variable domain NSKVIQTPRYLVKGQGQKAKMRCIPEKGHPVVFWYQQNKNNEFKFLINFQNQEVLQQIDMTEKRFSAECPSNSPCSLEIQSSEAGDSALYLCASRTGFANTGQLYFGEGSKLTVL.

To note about this clone: Gene names and germline match the mouse. The DNA ends 1 residue before the CDR3 does, and the rest of the CDR3 is filled in from the germline J gene. The rearrangement uses TRBV15 and TRBJ2-2; 8 nucleotides agree with TRBD1. The CDR3 length is 15 residues. Germline V gene data show CDR1 as SGHND and CDR2 as FRSKSL. The V segment lost 4 bases and the J segment 4 bases; nucleotides outside the gene matches: 5. Here the CDR3 reads CASSSQGGGTGQLYF. The sequenced CDR3 bases are TGTGCCAGCAGTTCACAGGGGGGAGGCACCGGGCAGCTCTAC.

Regarding this clone: Genes here carry mouse names. The read stops 1 residue short of the end of the CDR3; the missing end is completed from the germline J gene. The V call is TRBV13-1, the J call TRBJ2-7, with D perhaps TRBD1 (5 bases). Looked up from germline, CDR1 is NSHNY and CDR2 is SYGAGN. The V gene lost 5 bases and the J gene lost 0 bases, with 9 bases spanning the gap. CDR3 length: 13 amino acids. CDR3 DNA (partial): TGTGCCAGCAGGAGGACATCCTCCTATGAACAGTAC. It codes for CASRRTSSYEQY. The complete CDR3 protein is CASRRTSSYEQYF.

As to this clone: Any gene name here is a mouse gene name. The CDR3 extends 1 residue past the end of the read, so its final part is completed from the germline J gene. This chain connects TRBV13-2 to TRBJ2-5; 7 nucleotides line up with TRBD1. The CDR3 is made up of 13 amino acids. CDR1 and CDR2 from the germline V gene are NNHNN and SYGAGS (reference sequence). V dropped 5 bases and J dropped 3; count of bases not matched to a gene: 3. The sequenced part of the CDR3 DNA is TGTGCCAGCGGCGGGACAGTTCAAGACACCCAGTAC. Residues: CASGGTVQDTQY. The entire CDR3 sequence reads CASGGTVQDTQYF.

In regard to this clone: The gene names here belong to mouse. Coverage ceases 1 residue before the CDR3 finishes, and the germline J gene fills in the end. The J gene is TRBJ2-3, the V gene TRBV3; 8 bases agree with TRBD1. After removal of 5 bases from V and 3 bases from J, the junction contained 7 bases not matched to a gene. The CDR3 runs to 15 residues. CDR1 SNHLY and CDR2 FYNGKV come from the germline V gene (reference sequence). This CDR3 reads CASSPWTGWAETLYF. The CDR3 DNA, read in part, is TGTGCCAGCAGCCCTTGGACAGGGTGGGCAGAAACGCTGTAT.

This clone came up a few times. Genes and germline are mouse. The CDR3 is cut off 1 residue early in the read; its end comes from the germline J gene. This sequence joins TRBV26 and TRBJ1-4; TRBD1 aligns across 12 bases. V gave up 6 bases and J gave up 7 bases; unmatched junction bases: 9. CDR3 length: 16 residues. Germline CDR1 KGHPV, CDR2 FQNQEV (reference sequence). The CDR3 loop is CASRTGTGGRGERLFF. The CDR3 DNA, read in part, is TGTGCCAGCAGGACCGGGACAGGGGGCAGAGGCGAAAGATTATTT.

This clone appeared a few times. The gene symbols are mouse symbols. CDR3 in amino acids: CASSLPGQNNERLFF. The CDR3 DNA, read in part, is TGTGCCAGCTCTCTCCCGGGACAGAACAACGAAAGATTATTT. This chain connects TRBV12-1 to TRBJ1-4, with TRBD1 matching over 7 bases. The read stops 1 residue short of the end of the CDR3; the missing end is completed from the germline J gene. The CDR3 covers 15 residues. CDR1 SGHSN and CDR2 HYEKVE come from the germline V gene. With V trimmed by 0 bases and J by 4 bases, 4 bases remained unmatched.

A word on this clone: Mouse gene names and germline throughout. The read ends 1 residue early relative to the CDR3; the germline J gene fills the gap. J is TRBJ2-7 and V is TRBV17, with 11 bases matching TRBD2. Germline V gene lookup returns CDR1 MNHDT and CDR2 YYDKIL. The CDR3 is made up of 12 amino acids. With 7 bases clipped from V and 8 bases from J, the junction kept 4 bases outside the gene matches. The chain's CDR3 is CASKTGGGQQYF. The CDR3 bases that were read are TGTGCTAGCAAGACTGGGGGGGGGCAACAGTAC.

To note about this clone: Mouse gene names and germline throughout. The read terminates 1 residue before the CDR3 end, so the remaining end is supplied by the germline J gene. The rearrangement joins TRBV13-3 to TRBJ2-2; TRBD1 aligns across 8 bases. The J segment lost 4 bases and the V segment lost 1 base, leaving 0 bases of the junction unmatched. The CDR3 has 14 amino acids. The germline gives CDR1 NNHDY, CDR2 SYVADS. Partial CDR3 DNA: TGTGCCAGCAGTGATCAGGGGGCCACCGGGCAGCTCTAC. Its translation: CASSDQGATGQLY. From start to end, the CDR3 is CASSDQGATGQLYF. Together with reference TRBV13-3 and TRBJ2-2, the CDR3 gives the full variable domain: EAAVTQSPRSKVAVTGGKVTLSCHQTNNHDYMYWYRQDTGHGLRLIHYSYVADSTEKGDIPDGYKASRPSQENFSLILELASLSQTAVYFCASSDQGATGQLYFGEGSKLTVL.

The sample holds a few counts of this clone. Mouse germline and gene names are used. The read stops 1 residue short of the end of the CDR3; the missing end is completed from the germline J gene. The J gene is TRBJ1-3, the V gene TRBV1; D gene uncertain. The CDR3 totals 14 residues. The germline gives CDR1 NSQYPW, CDR2 LRSPGD (reference sequence). Trimming shortened V by 0 bases and J by 1 base, and 4 bases separated the two germline ends. Here the CDR3 reads CTCSADQSGNTLYF. The CDR3 bases that were read are TGCACCTGCAGTGCAGACCAGTCTGGAAATACGCTCTAT.

Concerning this clone itself: Genes here carry mouse names. The sequence runs out 1 residue before the end of the CDR3; the remainder is reconstructed from the germline J gene. The V call is TRBV31, the J call TRBJ1-2, with D possibly TRBD1 on 6 matching bases. V lost 1 base to trimming and J lost 5 bases, with 11 bases between them. There are 13 residues in the CDR3. Germline V lookup: CDR1 GKSSPN, CDR2 SITVG. The CDR3 region is CAWSRGHESDYTF. CDR3 DNA, as far as it was read: TGTGCCTGGAGTCGGGGGCACGAATCCGACTACACC. Together with reference TRBV31 and TRBJ1-2, the CDR3 gives the full variable domain: AQTIHQWPVAEIKAVGSPLSLGCTIKGKSSPNLYWYWQATGGTLQQLFYSITVGQVESVVQLNLSASRPKDDQFILSTEKLLLSHSGFYLCAWSRGHESDYTFGSGTRLLVI.

In its sample, this clone was seen a few times. The genes are named according to mouse. The read ends 1 residue shy of where the CDR3 ends; the end is completed using the germline J gene. The rearrangement uses TRBV26 and TRBJ2-2; no clear D. CDR1 is KGHPV and CDR2 is FQNQEV in the germline V gene (reference sequence). Trimming removed 3 bases at V and 2 bases at J, with 1 base between. CDR3 length: 12 amino acids. CDR3 DNA (partial): TGTGCCAGCAGTCTTAACACCGGGCAGCTCTAC. Protein: CASSLNTGQLY. The whole CDR3 sequence is CASSLNTGQLYF.

In the case of this clone: Gene names refer to mouse genes. This CDR3 reads CASSQIETLYF. The CDR3 DNA, read in part, is TGTGCCAGCAGCCAAATAGAAACGCTGTAT. This sequence joins TRBV2 and TRBJ2-3; D is unresolved. The read ends 1 residue shy of where the CDR3 ends; the end is completed using the germline J gene. From germline, CDR1 is LGHNA and CDR2 YSYQKL. The V end was cut by 2 bases, the J end by 5 bases, with 2 bases between. This CDR3 is built from 11 residues.

Turning to this clone: Gene names follow the mouse nomenclature. The CDR3 end falls 1 residue outside the read, so it is completed with the germline J gene. Other DNA sequences in this specimen translate into the identical CDR3. V gene TRBV16 combines with J gene TRBJ1-1, with a weak D call TRBD1 (5 bases). The CDR3 contains 13 residues. The germline V gene has CDR1 SGHSA and CDR2 FRNQAP. V shed 3 bases and J shed 0 bases, with 5 bases lying between them. The CDR3 loop reads CASSLDTNTEVFF. The DNA read from the CDR3 is TGTGCAAGCAGCTTGGACACAAACACAGAAGTCTTC.

By its share, this clone is medium-sized. Gene names are the mouse ones. The read comes to an end 1 residue before the CDR3 does, leaving the germline J gene to fill in the end. This chain connects TRBV13-1 to TRBJ2-7; D perhaps matches TRBD2 (7 bases). Germline V gives CDR1 NSHNY, CDR2 SYGAGN. V lost 0 bases and J lost 6, with 7 bases in between. The CDR3 length is 12 residues. The chain's CDR3 is CASSDGGAEQYF. The sequenced CDR3 bases are TGTGCCAGCAGTGATGGGGGGGCTGAACAGTAC.

Comment on this clone: Gene names refer to mouse genes. Coverage ceases 1 residue before the CDR3 finishes, and the germline J gene fills in the end. The chain combines TRBV13-3 with TRBJ2-1; D unclear. V was trimmed by 3 bases and J by 9 bases, leaving 4 bases between them. This CDR3 has 10 residues. Germline V gene data show CDR1 as NNHDY and CDR2 as SYVADS. The CDR3 sequence: CASSGGEQFF. CDR3 bases read: TGTGCCAGCAGTGGGGGTGAGCAGTTC.

To note about this clone: The genes and germline here are from mouse. The read terminates 1 residue ahead of where the CDR3 ends, so the germline J gene completes it. The chain employs TRBV19 and TRBJ2-5, with 9 positions matching TRBD2. Germline V gene data show CDR1 as FNHDT and CDR2 as SITEND (reference sequence). This CDR3 is built from 16 residues. Trimming took 1 base from V and 0 from J; bases not matched to a gene: 3. Here the CDR3 reads CASSIQLGGNQDTQYF. The sequenced part of the CDR3 DNA is TGTGCCAGCAGTATACAACTGGGGGGTAACCAAGACACCCAGTAC.

Turning to this clone: Any gene name here is a mouse gene name. The read terminates 1 residue ahead of where the CDR3 ends, so the germline J gene completes it. The gene calls are TRBV26 and TRBJ2-5; D might be TRBD1 (5 bases). This CDR3 is 13 amino acids long. With 4 bases removed from V and 2 bases from J, the gap between germline ends came to 7 bases. Germline CDR1 KGHPV, CDR2 FQNQEV (reference sequence). The covered CDR3 bases are TGTGCCAGCAGTCCAGGGAGCCAAGACACCCAGTAC. Residues: CASSPGSQDTQY. The full-length CDR3 reads as CASSPGSQDTQYF.